This T cell receptor beta chain appears in the sequencing data of a study of blood T cell repertoires in COVID-19. About the study: Acute and convalescent COVID-19 specimens originated in the United States, Italy and Spain.

The length of the CDR3 is 17 residues. J gave up 2 bases and V 5 bases, and 10 bases lay outside the gene matches. CDR1 is MNHEY and CDR2 is SMNVEV in the germline V gene (reference sequence). Using immunoSEQ multiplex PCR, the repertoire was profiled, and TCRdb retains in-frame clones only, with some absent. The sample contains some 280,000 clones, 70% to 90% of which appear only once. The sample consisted of peripheral blood. This clonotype was obtained from a woman aged 50 to 60 with active or convalescent COVID-19. The V and J genes are TRBV27 and TRBJ2-1, with TRBD1 matching 9 bases. The CDR3 DNA reads TGTGCCAGCAGTCTTCGGACAGGGGTAGGGACCTACAATGAGCAGTTCTTC. Its protein product is CASSLRTGVGTYNEQFF.